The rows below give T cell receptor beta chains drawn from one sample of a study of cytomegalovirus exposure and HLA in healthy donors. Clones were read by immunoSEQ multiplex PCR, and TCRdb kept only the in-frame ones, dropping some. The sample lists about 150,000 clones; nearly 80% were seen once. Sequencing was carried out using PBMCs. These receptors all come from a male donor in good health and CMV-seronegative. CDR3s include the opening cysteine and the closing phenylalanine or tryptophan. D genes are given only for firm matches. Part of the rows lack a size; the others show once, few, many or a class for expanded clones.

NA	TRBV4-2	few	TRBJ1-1	TGTGCCAGCAGCCAGGTCGGGGGAAGGGACACTGAAGCTTTCTTT	CASSQVGGRDTEAFF
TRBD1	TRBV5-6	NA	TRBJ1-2	TGTGCCAGCAGCCTTGACAGGGGATGGAATGGCTACACCTTC	CASSLDRGWNGYTF
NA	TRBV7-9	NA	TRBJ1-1	TGTTCCAGCAGCTTATCAGTGAACACTGAAGCTTTCTTT	CSSSLSVNTEAFF
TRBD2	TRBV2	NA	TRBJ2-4	TGTGCCAGCAGTGAGGGAGGGGCGGCGGCCAAAAACATTCAGTACTTC	CASSEGGAAAKNIQYF
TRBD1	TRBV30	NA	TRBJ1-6	TGTGCCTGGAGTCTCACAGGGGGGAGGTCACCCCTCCACTTT	CAWSLTGGRSPLHF
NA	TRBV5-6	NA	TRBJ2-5	TGTGCCAGCAGGTTTGACAGGCAAGAGACCCAGTACTTC	CASRFDRQETQYF
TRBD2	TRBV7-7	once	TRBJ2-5	TGTGCTAGCAGCGATACGTGGACTAGCCGAGAGACCCAGTACTTC	CASSDTWTSRETQYF
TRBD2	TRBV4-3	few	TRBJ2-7	TGCGCCAGCAGCCCAGCGGGGGGGAAATACGAGCAGTACTTC	CASSPAGGKYEQYF
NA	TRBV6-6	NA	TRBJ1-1	TGTGCCAGCGGCACCAGACAGAAGAACACTGAAGCTTTCTTT	CASGTRQKNTEAFF
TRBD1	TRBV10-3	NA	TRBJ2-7	TGTGCCATTAAAGGGACAGGGTACACCTACGAGCAGTACTTC	CAIKGTGYTYEQYF
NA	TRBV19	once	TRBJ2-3	TGTGCCAGTAGTATGACAGCGAGCACAGATACGCAGTATTTT	CASSMTASTDTQYF
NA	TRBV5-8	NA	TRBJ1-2	TGTGCCAGCAGCTTGCCGCCCGCGGTGTTTTCTTTC	CASSLPPAVFSF
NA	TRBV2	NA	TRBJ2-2	TGTGCCAGCATGCGGGGGCCCAACACCGGGGAGCTGTTTTTT	CASMRGPNTGELFF
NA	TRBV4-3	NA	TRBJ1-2	TGCGCCAGCAGCCATAGTAGCAGGGGTAACTATGGCTACACCTTC	CASSHSSRGNYGYTF
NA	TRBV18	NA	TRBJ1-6	TGTGCCAGCTCACCACTGGATCTAACTCAGGGGAATTCACCCCTCCACTTT	CASSPLDLTQGNSPLHF
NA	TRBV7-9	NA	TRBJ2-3	TGTTCCAGCACGGGGGATACGCAGTATTTT	CSSTGDTQYF
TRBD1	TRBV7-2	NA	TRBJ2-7	TGTGCCAGCAGCCCGGGGACAGGGGGCTACGAGCAGTACTTC	CASSPGTGGYEQYF
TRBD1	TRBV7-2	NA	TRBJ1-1	TGTGCCAGCAGTACAGGGGAGCGCACTGAAGCTTTCTTT	CASSTGERTEAFF
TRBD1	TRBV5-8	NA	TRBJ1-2	TGTGCCACGGTAGGACAGGCCCTCTTGGGCTACACCTTC	CATVGQALLGYTF
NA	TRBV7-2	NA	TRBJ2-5	TGTGCCAGCAGCAGAGGAGGGGTCCAAGAGACCCAGTACTTC	CASSRGGVQETQYF